This entry lists 8 T cell receptor beta chains sequenced from one sample in a study of blood T cell repertoires in COVID-19. TCRdb's copy holds only in-frame clones and misses some; the assay was immunoSEQ multiplex PCR. Of 200,000 to 250,000 clones in the sample, roughly 87% are singletons; the top ten hold less than 15%. The source material was peripheral blood. Source of these receptors: a woman aged 18-30 years who had recovered from COVID-19.

The gene calls are TRBV29-1 and TRBJ1-2, with 8 bases matching TRBD1. The J segment lost 4 bases and the V segment lost 3 bases, leaving 4 bases of the junction unmatched. The CDR3 spans 13 residues. The V gene's germline CDR1 is SQVTM and CDR2 ANQGSEA. Here the CDR3 DNA reads TGCAGCGTTGATAAAGGACAGGGCTATGGCTACACCTTC. Translating it yields CSVDKGQGYGYTF.

In its sample, this clone was seen once. The chain employs TRBV7-2 and TRBJ2-6, with unresolved D. V was cut by 3 bases and J by 0 bases, with 6 bases left in between. The CDR3 sequence is 15 residues long. CDR1 and CDR2 (germline): SGHTA, FQGNSA. CDR3 nucleotides: TGTGCCAGCAGCTTCTTCCCCTCTGGGGCCAACGTCCTGACTTTC. Its protein product is CASSFFPSGANVLTF.

The chain uses TRBV5-8 and TRBJ2-7, with 7 bases lining up with TRBD1. The CDR3 is made up of 15 amino acids. Germline V gene lookup returns CDR1 SGHTS and CDR2 YDEGEE. V was pared by 5 bases and J by 0 bases, with 8 bases of the junction left unmatched. CDR3 loop: CASSTRDSRSYEQYF. The CDR3 nucleotides read TGTGCCAGCAGTACCCGGGACAGCCGCTCCTACGAGCAGTACTTC.

This clone is a singleton in its sample. J is TRBJ2-7 and V is TRBV27; 9 bases align to TRBD2. This CDR3 contains 15 residues. Germline loops: CDR1 MNHEY, CDR2 SMNVEV (reference sequence). Trimming at V came to 2 bases and at J to 5 bases, leaving 7 bases not matched to a gene. CDR3 amino acids: CASSLGDGTSNEQYF. For the CDR3, the DNA is TGTGCCAGCAGTTTAGGGGACGGGACTAGCAACGAGCAGTACTTC.

This clone was found once. V is TRBV12-5 and J is TRBJ2-7, with D possibly TRBD2 on 6 matching bases. This CDR3 region has 12 residues. The germline V gene encodes CDR1 LGHNT and CDR2 FRNRAP. The V end was cut by 5 bases, the J end by 2 bases, with 7 bases between. DNA for the CDR3: TGTGCTAGTGGTCCGGGGGCCTACGAGCAGTACTTC. As protein: CASGPGAYEQYF. The full variable domain, in which reference TRBV12-5 and TRBJ2-7 provide the parts outside the CDR3, is DARVTQTPRHKVTEMGQEVTMRCQPILGHNTVFWYRQTMMQGLELLAYFRNRAPLDDSGMPKDRFSAEMPDATLATLKIQPSEPRDSAVYFCASGPGAYEQYFGPGTRLTVT.

The V gene is TRBV11-1, the J gene TRBJ1-2, with D possibly matching TRBD1 (5 bases). V was pared by 2 bases and J by 4 bases, with 5 bases between. Germline CDR1 and CDR2: SGHAT and FQDESV (reference sequence). The CDR3 covers 12 residues. The CDR3 spells CASSLTGYGYTF. In DNA form, the CDR3 reads TGTGCCAGCAGCTTAACAGGCTATGGCTACACCTTC.

As DNA, the CDR3 is TGTGCCAGCAGCTTAGTTAGCGGGAGGGGTGAGACCCAGTACTTC. This gives the protein CASSLVSGRGETQYF. The chain uses TRBV7-9 and TRBJ2-5; TRBD2 agrees at 11 bases. J was trimmed by 5 bases and V by 1 base; bases with no gene match: 3. CDR3 length equals 15 residues. Germline CDR1 is SEHNR and CDR2 is FQNEAQ (reference sequence).

The chain recombines TRBV2 with TRBJ2-7; no definite D call. CDR1 and CDR2 from the germline V gene are SNHLY and FYNNEI. V lost 2 bases and J lost 1, with 9 bases in between. The CDR3 contains 14 residues. CDR3 in DNA: TGTGCCAGCAGTGAATTCGGTCTATCCTACGAGCAGTACTTC. Its protein product is CASSEFGLSYEQYF.